This T cell receptor (beta chain) was recovered during a study of read filtering for tumor transcriptome and immune sequencing. Whole-study results and caveats: In IR-seq, single-read clonotypes were approximately 83% of clonotypes but about 3.5% of reads.

This clonotype has only a few counts. Antigen unknown. From germline, CDR1 is LNHDA and CDR2 SQIVND (reference sequence). CDR3 length equals 12 residues. The V end lost 3 bases, the J end lost 9 bases, and 9 bases lay between the germline ends. The library was built from roughly 400 ng RNA with molecular barcoded adaptors for alpha/delta and beta/gamma chains. Via MiXCR, TCRdb re-called the reads, giving one row per CDR3 protein. The sample records 75,000 to 90,000 distinct CDR3 sequences, 9% to 15% being singletons. Bone marrow was sampled from every patient at the time of active disease. The V and J genes are TRBV19 and TRBJ2-1; D unclear. Sequenced material: a population of CD138-negative cells sorted from bone marrow. The clonotype comes from a donor aged 40 or older with multiple myeloma. CDR3 nucleotide sequence: TGTGCCAGTAGTATCTCGGGCAGTGAGCAGTTCTTC. This translates into CASSISGSEQFF.